This T cell receptor (beta chain) came from a study of sequential checkpoint blockade in melanoma. Study overall: First-line arms were nivolumab then ipilimumab, or the reverse, randomized 1:1.

Clones were read by immunoSEQ multiplex PCR, and TCRdb kept only the in-frame ones, dropping some. This sample yields about 27,000 clones, of which roughly 80% are seen a single time; 22% belongs to the top ten. The treatment here: randomized to nivolumab then ipilimumab (arm A) or the reverse (arm B). No patient had prior DNA-damaging chemotherapy. From thawed PBMCs, live CD3+CD8+ cells negative for CD19 and CD56 were sorted. CDR3 length: 13 amino acids. Germline CDR1 reads LNHNV; CDR2 reads YYDKDF (reference sequence). V lost 0 bases and J lost 8, with 8 bases in between. The sequence came from a human donor with melanoma. The sample consisted of CD8+ T cells sorted from blood (inferred from file names), taken from a patient given nivolumab and ipilimumab in sequence. The rearrangement joins TRBV15 to TRBJ2-1, with D possibly TRBD2 on 5 matching bases. DNA of the CDR3: TGTGCCACCAGCAGAGATTGGCGGGATGAGCAGTTCTTC. It translates to CATSRDWRDEQFF.